These 3 T cell receptor beta chains originate from one sample sequenced in a study of T cells after yellow fever vaccination. TCRdb ran MiXCR on the 5' RACE reads and lists one entry per CDR3 protein. The table shows about 120,000 distinct CDR3 sequences, with roughly 6.8% occurring only once. The sample in question was CD4+ T cells sorted from PBMCs, obtained roughly seven weeks after the first yellow fever vaccination. These receptors came from a man aged 18 to 29 who received the YFV17D yellow fever vaccine.

There are many counts of this clonotype. The V call is TRBV9, the J call TRBJ2-5; D call uncertain. CDR1 and CDR2 from the germline V gene are SGDLS and YYNGEE. Trimming left V 3 bases short and J 5 bases short, with 11 bases between. The CDR3 sequence is 13 residues long. The CDR3 reads CASSGGSRETQYF. In DNA, the CDR3 is TGTGCCAGCAGCGGGGGAAGTCGGGAGACCCAGTACTTC.

There are many counts of this clonotype. The J gene is TRBJ2-3, the V gene TRBV7-3, with D possibly being TRBD1 (5 bases). Germline CDR1 is SGHTA and CDR2 is FQGTGA. V was trimmed by 1 base and J by 0 bases, leaving 17 bases between them. This CDR3 region has 18 residues. The CDR3 spells CASSLSGHTFTSTDTQYF. Written as DNA, the CDR3 is TGTGCCAGCAGCTTAAGTGGACATACCTTCACTAGCACAGATACGCAGTATTTT.

This clonotype was detected many times. The V and J genes are TRBV10-1 and TRBJ2-5; no clear D. V lost 8 bases to trimming and J lost 7 bases, with 20 bases between them. Germline CDR1 is WNHNN and CDR2 is SYGVQD (reference sequence). This CDR3 is 14 amino acids long. CDR3: CASLGDPGGGTQYF. The DNA of the CDR3 is TGCGCCAGCTTGGGTGATCCCGGTGGTGGGACCCAGTACTTC.